This record concerns one TCR beta chain sequence. Its antigen is currently unknown. The data were taken from a study of shared clonotypes between healthy human individuals. Replicate PCRs for sorted subsets used roughly 200 ng DNA; this equaled around 29,000 T cell genomes. TCRdb's copy holds only in-frame clones and misses some; the assay was immunoSEQ multiplex PCR. This sample has roughly 600,000 clones, with 95% to 98% found just once. Points from the study as a whole: Some clonotypes were shared by all four sorted-subset donors, while others were not shared. The non-shared ones had lower generation probabilities than the shared ones. Naive subsets typically showed greater estimated richness than memory subsets. Rarefaction demonstrated incomplete sorted-subset sequencing despite large depth.

This CDR3 is 13 amino acids long. Germline V gene sequence: CDR1 SNHLY, CDR2 FYNNEI. V lost 11 bases, J lost 5 bases, and 17 bases lay in between. Terminally differentiated effector memory CD45RA+ cells were excluded by CCR7 positive selection of CD45RO-negative cells. The sequenced material came from naive CD8+ T cells sorted from blood. The clonotype originates from a man aged 25 to 40 in good health. V and J are TRBV2 and TRBJ2-3, with TRBD2 as a possible D gene (6 bases). The CDR3 here is CAFVTGRRDTQYF. CDR3 in DNA: TGTGCCTTCGTAACGGGGAGGAGAGATACGCAGTATTTT.